This T cell receptor beta chain was observed in a study of control samples from healthy donors and cancer patients. Germline-derived CDR1 and CDR2 are LGHDT and YNNKEL (reference sequence). The CDR3 length is 15 residues. V lost 0 bases to trimming and J lost 6 bases, with 15 bases between them. TCRdb's copy holds only in-frame clones and misses some; the assay was immunoSEQ multiplex PCR. The repertoire holds approximately 70,000 clones, with approximately 84% as singletons. The genes are TRBV3-1 (or the pseudogene TRBV3-2) and TRBJ2-7; maybe TRBD2 (5 bases). The sequenced sample consisted of blood. The TCR comes from a woman in her forties or fifties in good health. This CDR3 is CASSQDGRVSSEQYF. The CDR3 DNA follows: TGTGCCAGCAGCCAAGATGGGAGAGTCTCGAGCGAGCAGTACTTC.